A single sample is the source of the 8 T cell receptor beta chains below, sequenced in a study of T cell repertoires in cytomegalovirus infection. TCRdb reprocessed the reads with MiXCR, giving one entry per CDR3 protein. There are about 830,000 distinct CDR3 sequences in the sample; less than 35% occur only once, and roughly 12% lies in the top ten. The antigens for these receptors are not known. The source material was cultured CD8+ T cells from PBMCs, sampled from culture after CMV antigen stimulation. All receptors come from a human donor in good health (CMV status not recorded). Some clones in this sample may be carry-over from other donors' samples.

Only a few counts were recorded for this clonotype. V usage is TRBV11-2 and J usage is TRBJ1-3, with a tentative D call TRBD1 (5 bases). This CDR3 has 13 amino acids. V was trimmed by 5 bases and J by 4 bases, leaving 9 bases between them. Looked up from germline, CDR1 is SGHAT and CDR2 is FQNNGV. CDR3 nucleotides: TGTGCCAGCAGCCCCTACAGGGGAAACACCATATATTTT. Encoded protein: CASSPYRGNTIYF. Drawing the rest from reference TRBV11-2 and TRBJ1-3, the complete variable domain is EAGVAQSPRYKIIEKRQSVAFWCNPISGHATLYWYQQILGQGPKLLIQFQNNGVVDDSQLPKDRFSAERLKGVDSTLKIQPAKLEDSAVYLCASSPYRGNTIYFGEGSWLTVV.

V gene TRBV15 combines with J gene TRBJ2-3; 12 positions match TRBD2. The ends lost 11 bases at V and 0 bases at J; junction bases unmatched: 3. Germline loops: CDR1 LNHNV, CDR2 YYDKDF (reference sequence). This CDR3 region has 14 residues. This CDR3 reads CAAGTSGSTDTQYF. CDR3 nucleotides: TGTGCCGCGGGGACTAGCGGGAGCACAGATACGCAGTATTTT.

The V call is TRBV29-1, the J call TRBJ1-3; D is ambiguous. Germline V lookup: CDR1 SQVTM, CDR2 ANQGSEA. The CDR3 loop spans 13 amino acids. V was trimmed by 3 bases and J by 4 bases, leaving 10 bases between them. The CDR3 DNA is TGCAGCGTTGATCGGGGAGGCGGAAACACCATATATTTT. Residues: CSVDRGGGNTIYF.

Note on this clonotype: With a much larger clone just one base away, this may be a read error. The J gene is TRBJ2-1, the V gene TRBV7-2; 8 bases agree with TRBD1. This CDR3 spans 19 amino acids. Germline V gene data show CDR1 as SGHTA and CDR2 as FQGNSA. CDR3 in DNA: TGTGTCAGCAGCCCAAATTCGTTTCAGGGGGCGCTAATGGGAAATGAGCAGTTCTTC. Translation gives CVSSPNSFQGALMGNEQFF.

The rearrangement uses TRBV29-1 and TRBJ2-5; D may correspond to TRBD1 or TRBD2 (5 bases each). Deletions cut 5 bases from V and 5 bases from J, with 18 bases between. Germline V gene data show CDR1 as SQVTM and CDR2 as ANQGSEA. The CDR3 is 14 residues long. CDR3 in DNA: TGCAGCGTTTTTTTTGAGGGGATTGGGGAGACCCAGTACTTC. It specifies CSVFFEGIGETQYF.

This CDR3 reads CASSSSIKQSYEQYV. Written as DNA, the CDR3 is TGTGCCAGCAGCTCTAGCATAAAGCAGTCCTACGAGCAGTACGTC. The chain combines TRBV7-9 with TRBJ2-7; a weak D match, TRBD2 (5 bases). Germline assignment: CDR1 SEHNR and CDR2 FQNEAQ (reference sequence). The CDR3 is 15 amino acids. The ends were cut back, 4 bases at V and 1 base at J, with 14 bases in the middle.

This clonotype has just a few counts. The CDR3 sequence is CASSESLPGELFF. CDR3 DNA: TGCGCCAGCAGTGAATCCCTGCCTGGGGAGCTGTTTTTT. This sequence joins TRBV10-1 and TRBJ2-2; D remains ambiguous. The germline V and J ends were trimmed by 3 bases and 8 bases, with 10 bases remaining between them. Germline-derived CDR1 and CDR2 are WNHNN and SYGVQD (reference sequence). The CDR3 length is 13 residues.

The V gene is TRBV9, the J gene TRBJ1-3, with TRBD1 as a possible D gene (5 bases). This CDR3 spans 16 amino acids. Germline V CDR1 and CDR2: SGDLS, YYNGEE. Trimming pared 6 bases from V and 4 bases from J, leaving 20 bases between. The CDR3 loop is CASIPIGGFRGNTIYF. CDR3 bases: TGTGCCAGCATTCCTATCGGGGGTTTCCGCGGAAACACCATATATTTT.